Listed here are 27 T cell receptor beta chains from one sample, sequenced in a study of T cells in localized non-small cell lung cancer. Data came from immunoSEQ multiplex PCR; TCRdb stores just in-frame clones and leaves some out. The table has 23,000 or so clones, 87% seen once. The sequenced sample was peripheral blood, obtained before any cancer treatment. These TCRs come from a male donor aged 60 or over with stage I squamous cell lung carcinoma.

The gene calls are TRBV25-1 and TRBJ1-1; possibly TRBD1 for D (6 bases). Germline V gene data show CDR1 as MGHDK and CDR2 as SYGVNS. V was trimmed by 8 bases and J by 5 bases, leaving 9 bases between them. The CDR3 covers 11 residues. The CDR3 nucleotides are TGTGCCAGCGGAGGGGGGACTGAAGCTTTCTTT. It encodes CASGGGTEAFF.

This clone was counted only a few times. The chain employs TRBV30 and TRBJ2-2; TRBD2 is a possible D gene (5 bases). V shed 3 bases and J shed 6 bases, with 5 bases lying between them. Per the germline V gene, CDR1 is GTSNPN and CDR2 is SVGIG (reference sequence). The CDR3 length is 11 residues. CDR3 DNA: TGTGCCTGGAGGAGGGCCGGGGAGCTGTTTTTT. This gives the protein CAWRRAGELFF.

This chain joins TRBV5-5 and TRBJ1-6; D is undetermined. Germline V lookup: CDR1 SGHKS, CDR2 YYEKEE (reference sequence). V was shortened by 4 bases and J by 6 bases, with 14 bases between the two germline ends. This CDR3 has 15 residues. CDR3 in amino acids: CASSARTAGNSPLHF. CDR3 sequence (DNA): TGTGCCAGCAGCGCCCGGACGGCCGGTAATTCACCCCTCCACTTT.

The chain recombines TRBV19 with TRBJ2-5; 8 nucleotides align to TRBD2. There are 14 residues in the CDR3. V was clipped by 7 bases and J by 7 bases; unmatched bases: 11. Germline V gene sequence: CDR1 LNHDA, CDR2 SQIVND (reference sequence). CDR3 amino acids: CASTPGGGIGTQYF. The CDR3 DNA reads as TGTGCCAGTACCCCGGGGGGGGGAATTGGGACCCAGTACTTC.

The rearrangement uses TRBV11-2 and TRBJ2-4, with D maybe TRBD1 (5 bases). The CDR3 consists of 12 residues. V lost 5 bases and J lost 6, with 8 bases in between. CDR1 SGHAT and CDR2 FQNNGV come from the germline V gene. CDR3 sequence reads: CASSPQGNIQYF. CDR3 bases: TGTGCCAGCAGCCCTCAGGGAAACATTCAGTACTTC.

The chain has TRBV27 and TRBJ2-7, with D tentatively TRBD1 (6 bases). V lost 3 bases, J lost 2 bases, and 8 bases lay in between. The length of the CDR3 is 13 residues. Looked up from germline, CDR1 is MNHEY and CDR2 is SMNVEV (reference sequence). CDR3 protein: CASSFRTAYEQYF. In DNA, the CDR3 is TGTGCCAGCAGTTTTCGGACAGCCTACGAGCAGTACTTC.

The gene calls are TRBV5-1 and TRBJ2-7; weak D call: TRBD1 (5 bases). Germline CDR1 SGHRS, CDR2 YFSETQ. The CDR3 loop spans 13 amino acids. Trimming cost V 4 bases and J 6 bases, with 14 bases left between them. The chain's CDR3 is CASSIGDLREQYF. The CDR3 bases are TGCGCCAGCAGCATAGGGGATCTCCGCGAGCAGTACTTC.

The chain couples TRBV5-1 to TRBJ2-3, with a weak D call TRBD2 (5 bases). Trimming pared 4 bases from V and 2 bases from J, leaving 8 bases between. Germline V gene lookup returns CDR1 SGHRS and CDR2 YFSETQ. This CDR3 has 13 amino acids. The CDR3 nucleotides are TGCGCCAGCAGCCCGGGATCCACAGATACGCAGTATTTT. Amino acid sequence: CASSPGSTDTQYF.

The chain combines TRBV11-2 with TRBJ2-7, with a possible D match to TRBD1 (6 bases). The germline V gene encodes CDR1 SGHAT and CDR2 FQNNGV. The CDR3 spans 13 residues. Trimming left V 1 base short and J 3 bases short, with 7 bases between. The CDR3 protein is CASSLVQGYEQYF. CDR3 DNA sequence: TGTGCCAGCAGCTTAGTACAGGGCTACGAGCAGTACTTC.

V and J are TRBV20-1 and TRBJ1-2; a possible D gene is TRBD1 (5 bases). Germline V CDR1 and CDR2: DFQATT, SNEGSKA (reference sequence). The CDR3 is made up of 10 amino acids. The CDR3 reads CSAGQTGYTF. As DNA, the CDR3 is TGCAGCGCCGGACAAACCGGCTACACCTTC.

The chain carries TRBV18 and TRBJ1-6, with a weak D call TRBD1 (5 bases). Germline CDR1 and CDR2: KGHSH and LQKENI. The CDR3 has 14 amino acids. Trimming shortened V by 3 bases and J by 6 bases, and 9 bases separated the two germline ends. The CDR3 protein is CASSPAGLNSPLHF. The CDR3 nucleotides read TGTGCCAGCTCACCGGCAGGGCTTAATTCACCCCTCCACTTT.

V is TRBV5-6 and J is TRBJ1-1; D is perhaps TRBD1 (5 bases). Trimming removed 5 bases from V and 0 bases from J, with 14 bases in between. Germline-derived CDR1 and CDR2 are SGHDT and YYEEEE. The CDR3 has 15 residues. In DNA, the CDR3 is TGTGCCAGCAGGTCTTCGGACACCATGAACACTGAAGCTTTCTTT. This codes for CASRSSDTMNTEAFF. The full variable domain, its missing parts supplied by reference TRBV5-6 and TRBJ1-1, is DAGVTQSPTHLIKTRGQQVTLRCSPKSGHDTVSWYQQALGQGPQFIFQYYEEEERQRGNFPDRFSGHQFPNYSSELNVNALLLGDSALYLCASRSSDTMNTEAFFGQGTRLTVV.

This clone is medium-sized within its sample. The gene calls are TRBV27 and TRBJ1-5; D remains ambiguous. V was clipped by 2 bases and J by 0 bases, with 8 bases between them. The CDR3 has 15 residues. Germline V lookup: CDR1 MNHEY, CDR2 SMNVEV (reference sequence). CDR3 region: CASSLSRYSNQPQHF. DNA of the CDR3: TGTGCCAGCAGTTTAAGCAGGTATAGCAATCAGCCCCAGCATTTT.

The chain is built from TRBV27 and TRBJ1-5; TRBD1 agrees at 7 bases. The V segment lost 2 bases and the J segment 4 bases; nucleotides outside the gene matches: 5. This CDR3 has 15 amino acids. The germline CDR1 and CDR2 sequences are MNHEY and SMNVEV (reference sequence). CDR3 coding DNA: TGTGCCAGCAGTTTAGGCAGGGGGAATAATCAGCCCCAGCATTTT. Translating it yields CASSLGRGNNQPQHF.

This CDR3 is CASSPWEQGDEQFF. The CDR3 bases are TGTGCCAGCTCACCATGGGAGCAGGGTGATGAGCAGTTCTTC. V usage is TRBV18 and J usage is TRBJ2-1; D may be TRBD1 or TRBD2 (5 bases each). Germline V gives CDR1 KGHSH, CDR2 LQKENI. There are 14 residues in the CDR3. The V end was cut by 2 bases, the J end by 8 bases, with 13 bases between.

For the CDR3, the DNA is TGTGCCAGCAGCTTAGGAAGCGGGGGGAACAATGAGCAGTTCTTC. This sequence encodes CASSLGSGGNNEQFF. The chain joins TRBV11-1 to TRBJ2-1; 9 bases are shared with TRBD2. Germline loops: CDR1 SGHAT, CDR2 FQDESV (reference sequence). With 1 base clipped from V and 5 bases from J, the junction kept 3 bases outside the gene matches. This CDR3 is built from 15 residues.

The J gene is TRBJ1-5, the V gene TRBV27; TRBD1 is a possible D gene (5 bases). V was clipped by 0 bases and J by 4 bases, with 13 bases between them. This CDR3 contains 16 residues. Germline V gene lookup returns CDR1 MNHEY and CDR2 SMNVEV (reference sequence). The CDR3 reads CASSLSGGYLNQPQHF. The DNA for the CDR3 is TGTGCCAGCAGTTTATCTGGGGGGTACCTTAATCAGCCCCAGCATTTT.

The rearrangement joins TRBV7-9 to TRBJ2-1, with a tentative D call TRBD2 (5 bases). Germline CDR1 SEHNR, CDR2 FQNEAQ (reference sequence). This CDR3 spans 10 amino acids. The V end was cut by 11 bases, the J end by 7 bases, with 9 bases between. The CDR3 is CAGGYNEQFF. The CDR3 coding sequence is TGTGCCGGAGGTTATAATGAGCAGTTCTTC.

The J gene is TRBJ2-1, the V gene TRBV11-2; weak D call: TRBD2 (6 bases). V was shortened by 0 bases and J by 5 bases, with 14 bases between the two germline ends. The CDR3 length is 16 residues. The V gene's germline CDR1 is SGHAT and CDR2 FQNNGV. CDR3: CASSLDLSGRNNEQFF. The CDR3 region has the DNA TGTGCCAGCAGCTTAGATTTATCGGGGAGGAACAATGAGCAGTTCTTC.

This sequence joins TRBV29-1 and TRBJ1-1; D is uncertain. The CDR3 loop spans 13 amino acids. Looked up from germline, CDR1 is SQVTM and CDR2 is ANQGSEA. With 7 bases removed from V and 1 base from J, the gap between germline ends came to 13 bases. The CDR3 protein is CSGLRSQNTEAFF. The CDR3 nucleotides read TGCAGCGGCCTTAGGTCCCAGAACACTGAAGCTTTCTTT.

The rearrangement joins TRBV6-5 to TRBJ1-6, with a possible D match to TRBD1 (5 bases). CDR1 is MNHEY, CDR2 SVGAGI, per germline. V was clipped by 6 bases and J by 8 bases, with 11 bases between them. This CDR3 is built from 13 residues. Here the CDR3 reads CASSTGAYSPLHF. The CDR3, as DNA: TGTGCCAGCAGCACCGGGGCCTATTCACCCCTCCACTTT.

The chain joins TRBV29-1 to TRBJ2-2; TRBD1 is a possible D gene (6 bases). CDR1 is SQVTM, CDR2 ANQGSEA, per germline. The CDR3 runs to 14 residues. The V end lost 5 bases, the J end lost 0 bases, and 10 bases lay between the germline ends. CDR3 loop: CSVQTGANTGELFF. CDR3 in DNA: TGCAGCGTTCAGACAGGAGCGAACACCGGGGAGCTGTTTTTT.

The V and J genes are TRBV11-1 and TRBJ2-5; TRBD1 matches at 8 bases. The J segment lost 5 bases and the V segment lost 5 bases, leaving 7 bases of the junction unmatched. Germline lookup yields CDR1 SGHAT and CDR2 FQDESV (reference sequence). The CDR3 is 14 amino acids. The CDR3 loop reads CASSRRTGKETQYF. As DNA, the CDR3 is TGTGCCAGCAGCCGAAGGACAGGGAAGGAGACCCAGTACTTC.

This clone was seen once. The chain recombines TRBV4-3 with TRBJ2-2, with TRBD2 as a possible D gene (5 bases). The CDR3 length is 14 residues. With 2 bases removed from V and 6 bases from J, the gap between germline ends came to 10 bases. Per the germline V gene, CDR1 is LGHNA and CDR2 is YSLEER. The CDR3 DNA reads as TGCGCCAGCAGCCAACTTACTAGTGCCGGGGAGCTGTTTTTT. This encodes CASSQLTSAGELFF.

The rearrangement uses TRBV7-6 and TRBJ2-7; tentatively, D is TRBD1 or TRBD2 (5 bases each). The length of the CDR3 is 14 residues. Per the germline V gene, CDR1 is SGHVS and CDR2 is FNYEAQ. Between the trimmed V and J ends, which lost 1 base and 3 bases, there was a span of 10 bases. CDR3 protein: CASSLEDGGYEQYF. In nucleotides, the CDR3 is TGTGCCAGCAGCTTAGAGGATGGGGGCTACGAGCAGTACTTC.

The chain carries TRBV10-1 and TRBJ2-1; a weak D match, TRBD1 (5 bases). The CDR3 sequence is 14 residues long. V was pared by 5 bases and J by 8 bases, with 16 bases between. The germline V gene has CDR1 WNHNN and CDR2 SYGVQD (reference sequence). The CDR3 reads CASSPGARSDEQFF. CDR3 DNA: TGCGCCAGCAGTCCTGGGGCGCGTTCGGATGAGCAGTTCTTC.

A few counts support this clone. The chain joins TRBV18 to TRBJ1-2, with 9 bases identical to TRBD1. This CDR3 has 16 amino acids. Trimming at V came to 6 bases and at J to 3 bases, leaving 11 bases not matched to a gene. Germline CDR1 KGHSH, CDR2 LQKENI. The CDR3 region has the DNA TGTGCCAGCTCTCTCCGGGACAGGGAATCCTACTATGGCTACACCTTC. This translates into CASSLRDRESYYGYTF.